These T cell receptor beta chains were read from a single sample in a study of Graves' ophthalmopathy and Graves' hyperthyroidism. TCRdb redid the calling of the multiplex PCR reads with MiXCR, one entry per CDR3 protein. The sample consists of 500,000 to 700,000 distinct CDR3 sequences, 20% to 25% of them appearing once. Input material: peripheral blood. These receptors came from a woman under 30 with stable Graves' hyperthyroidism. Some clones in this sample may be carry-over from other donors' samples. Each CDR3 is given with its conserved first and last residue. A D gene is named only where the DNA matches it firmly. Clone size is given for some rows only: seen once, a few or many times, or a class if the clone is expanded.

>.|TRBJ2-7|.|14|TRBV28
TGTGCCAGCAGTTTGGGCAACGCGAGGACCGAGCAGTACTTC
CASSLGNARTEQYF
>many|TRBJ1-6|.|16|TRBV20-1
TGCAGTGCTAGTTTGGCGGCTGGACACTATAATTCACCCCTCCACTTT
CSASLAAGHYNSPLHF
>many|TRBJ2-5|.|16|TRBV20-1
TGCAGTGCTAGAGATCGAGCAAGGGCGATGCGAGAGACCCAGTACTTC
CSARDRARAMRETQYF
>.|TRBJ1-2|.|16|TRBV2
TGTGCCAGCAGTGGACCTACGGGACACCCTAACTATGGCTACACCTTC
CASSGPTGHPNYGYTF
>.|TRBJ1-5|.|15|TRBV4-3
TGCGCCAGCAGCCAAGATAGTGGTAGGGGACAGCCCCAGCATTTT
CASSQDSGRGQPQHF
>many|TRBJ1-2|.|16|TRBV12-3/TRBV12-4
TGTGCCAGCAGTTTAACCTTTAACCCAACTAGCTATGGCTACACCTTC
CASSLTFNPTSYGYTF
>few|TRBJ2-3|TRBD2|18|TRBV24-1
TGTGCCACCAGTGACCCCGTGACTAGCGGCGCTTTCACAGATACGCAGTATTTT
CATSDPVTSGAFTDTQYF
>.|TRBJ2-7|.|13|TRBV20-1
TGCAGTGCTAGAACGGACTGGGTCACCGAGCAGTACTTC
CSARTDWVTEQYF
>.|TRBJ1-1|TRBD1|17|TRBV3-1
TGTGCCAGCAGCCATATACTTAGGGGACAGTTGAACACTGAAGCTTTCTTT
CASSHILRGQLNTEAFF
>.|TRBJ1-2|.|14|TRBV12-3/TRBV12-4
TGTGCCAGCAGTTTAAACGACGGAGGGGATGGCTACACCTTC
CASSLNDGGDGYTF
>many|TRBJ2-7|.|14|TRBV6-5
TGTGCCAGCAGTTATGGCGGGGCCTCCTACGAGCAGTACTTC
CASSYGGASYEQYF
>many|TRBJ1-2|.|14|TRBV27
TGTGCCAGCAGTTTACACGACGGGGCCTATGGCTACACCTTC
CASSLHDGAYGYTF
>.|TRBJ2-7|.|17|TRBV6-1
TGTGCCAGCCACCCCAGGGTTTTGGGGTTTCCTTCCTACGAGCAGTACTTC
CASHPRVLGFPSYEQYF
>many|TRBJ1-5|.|13|TRBV7-2
TGTGCCAGCAGCTTAATGGTAGATCAGCCCCAGCATTTT
CASSLMVDQPQHF
>once|TRBJ1-5|TRBD1|15|TRBV20-1
TGCAGTTCTAAGGAGGGGGACAGGGGGAATCAGCCCCAGCATTTT
CSSKEGDRGNQPQHF
>many|TRBJ2-5|.|14|TRBV5-1
TGCGCCAGCAGCGTCCCCACGGGAGCGGAGACCCAGTACTTC
CASSVPTGAETQYF
>.|TRBJ2-2|.|14|TRBV11-3
TGTGCCAGCAGCCCGCGTTGGGGAGCCGGGGAGCTGTTTTTT
CASSPRWGAGELFF
>.|TRBJ1-1|TRBD1|16|TRBV28
TGTGCCAGCAGTTCCCTTCAGGGGGGGAAGGGGGCTGAAGCTTTCTTT
CASSSLQGGKGAEAFF
>.|TRBJ1-2|.|12|TRBV28
TGTGCCAGCGGATGGGGGATCTATGGCTACACCTTC
CASGWGIYGYTF
>.|TRBJ2-7|.|13|TRBV6-1
TGTGCCACCACCGGGACGGACTCCTACGAGCAGTACTTC
CATTGTDSYEQYF
>few|TRBJ2-3|.|16|TRBV28
TGTGCCAGCAGTTCCCTTCGGAGGGGGCTCTCTGATACGCAGTATTTT
CASSSLRRGLSDTQYF
>many|TRBJ2-7|.|13|TRBV7-2
TGTGCCAGCAGCTGGAAGGTGGTGGCGGAGCAGTACTTC
CASSWKVVAEQYF
>many|TRBJ1-6|.|13|TRBV27
TGTGCCAGCAGAACAGGGTATTATTCACCCCTCCACTTT
CASRTGYYSPLHF
>many|TRBJ2-7|TRBD1|14|TRBV5-1
TGCGCCAGCAGCATAGGGACAGTTACCTACGAGCAGTACTTC
CASSIGTVTYEQYF
>few|TRBJ1-1|TRBD1|15|TRBV5-5
TGTGCCAGCAGCTTGGCCGGGACAGTGGTCTCTGAAGCTTTCTTT
CASSLAGTVVSEAFF
>.|TRBJ2-7|TRBD1|15|TRBV6-5
TGTGCCAGCAGTTACCCCCGGGACAGTTTCTACGAGCAGTACTTC
CASSYPRDSFYEQYF
>many|TRBJ2-5|.|13|TRBV6-1
TGTGCCAGCACCACCCCGGGACTTCAGGCCCAGTACTTC
CASTTPGLQAQYF
>.|TRBJ1-1|.|15|TRBV12-3/TRBV12-4
TGTGCCAGCAGTGTACGAGGGACGGTGAACACTGAAGCTTTCTTT
CASSVRGTVNTEAFF
>.|TRBJ2-5|TRBD1|15|TRBV10-3
TGTGCCATCAGTTACGACAGGGGGACCCAAGAGACCCAGTACTTC
CAISYDRGTQETQYF
>many|TRBJ1-6|TRBD1|16|TRBV6-1
TGTGCCAGCAGCGTCCGGGACAGGGGTTTGAATTCACCCCTCCACTTT
CASSVRDRGLNSPLHF
>many|TRBJ2-5|TRBD1|14|TRBV12-3/TRBV12-4
TGTGCCAGCAGTCTACAGGGGGTCGTGGAGACCCAGTACTTC
CASSLQGVVETQYF
>.|TRBJ1-2|TRBD1|13|TRBV7-2
TGTGCCATCAAGGGGACAGACGTTAATGGCTACACCTTC
CAIKGTDVNGYTF
>many|TRBJ1-6|.|14|TRBV19
TGTGCCAGTAGTGGGGGGCATGTGGATTCACCCCTCCACTTT
CASSGGHVDSPLHF
>many|TRBJ1-6|TRBD1|16|TRBV15
TGTGCCACCAGCAGAGAGGACAGGGCCCGGGGTTCACCCCTCCACTTT
CATSREDRARGSPLHF
>.|TRBJ1-1|TRBD1|12|TRBV6-1
TGTGCCAGCCACATCAGGGGGGATGAAGCTTTCTTT
CASHIRGDEAFF
>.|TRBJ2-5|.|16|TRBV18
TGTGCCAGCTCACCACCTTCAGGGGTTAGACAAGAGACCCAGTACTTC
CASSPPSGVRQETQYF
>many|TRBJ1-1|.|11|TRBV6-1
TGTGCCAGCCGAGGGGCAGCCCAAGCTTTCTTT
CASRGAAQAFF
>many|TRBJ1-1|.|12|TRBV30
TGTGCCTGGATTGCGGGTCCCGCTGAAGCTTTCTTT
CAWIAGPAEAFF
>.|TRBJ1-5|.|15|TRBV6-1
TGTGCCAGCAGTCCCTACTTTGGCGGTTATCAGCCCCAGCATTTT
CASSPYFGGYQPQHF
>.|TRBJ2-7|.|15|TRBV6-1
TGTGCCAGCAGTGGCAGAGGGACGAGCTCCTACGAGCAGTACTTC
CASSGRGTSSYEQYF
>few|TRBJ2-2|TRBD2|19|TRBV6-1
TGTGCCAGCAGTGAAGCCGGACGGGGGGGTCATGTATGGATCGGGGAGCTGTTTTTT
CASSEAGRGGHVWIGELFF
>once|TRBJ2-4|TRBD2|14|TRBV5-1
TGCGCCAGCAGCTATCTAGCGGGCGAAAACATTCAGTACTTC
CASSYLAGENIQYF
>many|TRBJ2-5|.|17|TRBV12-3/TRBV12-4
TGTGCCAGCAGCTCAGGACGGATAAGGTTGTACCAAGAGACCCAGTACTTC
CASSSGRIRLYQETQYF
>many|TRBJ1-1|.|15|TRBV5-1
TGCGCCAGCAGCTTGAACCCAGGTTCAGGGACTGAAGCTTTCTTT
CASSLNPGSGTEAFF
>.|TRBJ1-1|TRBD1|15|TRBV6-1
TGTGCCAGCAGTCCGCCGGGACAGGCTAACACTGAAGCTTTCTTT
CASSPPGQANTEAFF
>few|TRBJ2-5|.|15|TRBV2
TGTGCCAGCAGTGAGGGGCTAGCCGAGGGGGAGACCCAGTACTTC
CASSEGLAEGETQYF
>.|TRBJ2-7|TRBD2|13|TRBV29-1
TGCAGCGTTTTCGGGACTAGCAACTACGAGCAGTACTTC
CSVFGTSNYEQYF
>many|TRBJ1-3|.|16|TRBV2
TGTGCCAGCACACCGCGGGGGAGAAGCTCTGGAAACACCATATATTTT
CASTPRGRSSGNTIYF
>many|TRBJ2-7|.|17|TRBV6-5
TGTGCCAGCAGTTACTTGAGTGAGACCGATGCTACCTACGAGCAGTACTTC
CASSYLSETDATYEQYF
>many|TRBJ2-5|TRBD2|19|TRBV10-3
TGTGCCATCAGTGATCCCTCGATCGCGGGGGGTTCAGATTGGGAGACCCAGTACTTC
CAISDPSIAGGSDWETQYF
>many|TRBJ1-1|.|11|TRBV29-1
TGCAGCGTGGAGGAAGACTTGGGGGCTTTCTTT
CSVEEDLGAFF
>many|TRBJ1-3|.|17|TRBV2
TGTGCCAGCAGTGATCCCCTAGGGCCCCTCGGTGGAAACACCATATATTTT
CASSDPLGPLGGNTIYF
>many|TRBJ2-5|.|16|TRBV7-3
TGTGCCAGCAGCTTAAGCCGGGAGAAGCTGATCGAGACCCAGTACTTC
CASSLSREKLIETQYF
>many|TRBJ1-2|.|10|TRBV20-1
TGCAGTGCTAGGGAGGACGGCTACACCTTC
CSAREDGYTF